These T cell receptor beta chains were read from a single sample in a study of cytomegalovirus exposure and HLA in healthy donors. The table came from immunoSEQ multiplex PCR; TCRdb's copy has only in-frame clones and leaves some out. The sample lists roughly 100,000 clones; around 72% were seen once. The specimen sequenced was PBMCs. These receptor sequences come from a man younger than 40 in good health and CMV-seronegative. CDR3s include the opening cysteine and the closing phenylalanine or tryptophan. The D gene is left open where the match is weak. The size entry is marked missing in some rows and otherwise reads once, few, many or a size class.

D gene	clone size	V gene	J gene	CDR3 DNA	CDR3 protein
.	.	TRBV7-2	TRBJ2-7	TGTGCCAGCAGCACATCCCCGGGACACTCCTACGAGCAGTACTTC	CASSTSPGHSYEQYF
.	.	TRBV7-2	TRBJ1-2	TGTGCCAGCAGAGCCCCCGGGGAGGGGAAATATGGCTACACCTTC	CASRAPGEGKYGYTF
.	.	TRBV11-2	TRBJ1-4	TGTGCCAGCAGTCTCTCGGGTCACCAGGAAAAACTGTTTTTT	CASSLSGHQEKLFF
.	.	TRBV5-5	TRBJ1-4	TGTGCCAGCAGCTTGGCCGTGGGGCAGACAACTAATGAAAAACTGTTTTTT	CASSLAVGQTTNEKLFF
TRBD2	.	TRBV7-2	TRBJ2-1	TGTGCCAGCAGTCGGACTAGCGGTCACAATGAGCAGTTCTTC	CASSRTSGHNEQFF
.	.	TRBV29-1	TRBJ2-7	TGCAGCGTGGCTACAGGGTTCGAGCAGTACTTC	CSVATGFEQYF
TRBD1	.	TRBV28	TRBJ1-3	TGTGCCACCATTCAAGGTGGGAGACAGGGTGTTTCTGGAAACACCATATATTTT	CATIQGGRQGVSGNTIYF
.	few	TRBV5-1	TRBJ1-1	TGCGCCAGCAGCGTGGACGGGTTGAACACTGAAGCTTTCTTT	CASSVDGLNTEAFF
.	few	TRBV5-6	TRBJ1-2	TGTGCCAGCAGCCGATTCACGGGGGAAGCTGGCTACACCTTC	CASSRFTGEAGYTF
.	.	TRBV7-9	TRBJ2-1	TGTGCCAGCAGCTATGCAGGGTTGGGCTCCTACAATGAGCAGTTCTTC	CASSYAGLGSYNEQFF
.	.	TRBV7-2	TRBJ1-2	TGTGCCAGCAGCTTAGGACAGAGCTATGGCTACACCTTC	CASSLGQSYGYTF
.	once	TRBV29-1	TRBJ1-4	TGCAGCGTTTCACAGGTATCAGGTGAAAAACTGTTTTTT	CSVSQVSGEKLFF
TRBD2	.	TRBV9	TRBJ2-2	TGTGCCAGCACCGAGGGACTACGAGGAACGGGGGAGCTGTTTTTT	CASTEGLRGTGELFF
.	.	TRBV11-1	TRBJ2-5	TGTGCCAGCAGCCGGACAGTTCAAGAGACCCAGTACTTC	CASSRTVQETQYF
.	.	TRBV4-1	TRBJ2-3	TGCGCCAGCAGCCAACGAGAAACTAGCACAGATACGCAGTATTTT	CASSQRETSTDTQYF
.	.	TRBV5-4	TRBJ2-7	TGTGCCAGCAGCACCCGGCAGGGCTACGAGCAGTACTTC	CASSTRQGYEQYF
.	.	TRBV29-1	TRBJ2-1	TGCAGCGCCCTCGGCGGTACTCCCCTCTATGAGCAGTTCTTC	CSALGGTPLYEQFF
.	once	TRBV29-1	TRBJ1-2	TGCAGCGTTGAAGTGGACACCTATGGCTACACCTTC	CSVEVDTYGYTF
TRBD1	.	TRBV19	TRBJ2-3	TGTGCCAGTACACAGGGACAGGGGGCTATTAGAGATACGCAGTATTTT	CASTQGQGAIRDTQYF
TRBD2	once	TRBV7-9	TRBJ2-3	TGTGCCAGCAGCCCCGGGGGGACTAGCGGCCTTCGAGATACGCAGTATTTT	CASSPGGTSGLRDTQYF
TRBD2	.	TRBV6-1	TRBJ2-1	TGTGCCACCCAGCAGACTAGCGGGAGTTTCTATGAGCAGTTCTTC	CATQQTSGSFYEQFF
TRBD1	.	TRBV6-1	TRBJ1-2	TGTGCCAGCAGATCGGGACAGCCTGGAGGTGGCTACACCTTC	CASRSGQPGGGYTF
TRBD2	once	TRBV6-1	TRBJ2-2	TGTGCCAGCAGTGAAACTTTCCGGGGGGATACGACCGGGGAGCTGTTTTTT	CASSETFRGDTTGELFF
.	.	TRBV29-1	TRBJ2-7	TGCAGCGTTGAGGTGACAGGCTACGAGCAGTACTTC	CSVEVTGYEQYF
.	once	TRBV7-8	TRBJ1-1	TGTGCCAGCAGCTTACGGGGGTACACTGAAGCTTTCTTT	CASSLRGYTEAFF
.	few	TRBV29-1	TRBJ1-2	TGCAGCGTTGTTAGCAGAGCTAACTATGGCTACACCTTC	CSVVSRANYGYTF
TRBD2	few	TRBV4-1	TRBJ2-2	TGCGCCAGCAGCCTTAGCGGGATCAACACCGGGGAGCTGTTTTTT	CASSLSGINTGELFF
.	.	TRBV25-1	TRBJ2-4	TGTGCCAGCAGCCCCAGCGATGCGGCCAAAAACATTCAGTACTTC	CASSPSDAAKNIQYF
.	.	TRBV7-6	TRBJ2-5	TGTGCCAGCAGCTTGGAGGGCCGAGGAGTGAAGACCCAGTACTTC	CASSLEGRGVKTQYF
.	.	TRBV4-2	TRBJ2-6	TGTGCCAGCAGCCAAGATACGCGCTCTGGGGCCAACGTCCTGACTTTC	CASSQDTRSGANVLTF
.	.	TRBV6-1	TRBJ1-1	TGTGCCAGCAGCGACAGTCCGAACACTGAAGCTTTCTTT	CASSDSPNTEAFF
.	.	TRBV13	TRBJ2-7	TGTGCCAGCAGCCCTACGGGAGTCTACGAGCAGTACTTC	CASSPTGVYEQYF
TRBD1	.	TRBV5-4	TRBJ1-2	TGTGCCAGCAGCCTGGGAGGGGGCCTTGATGGCTACACCTTC	CASSLGGGLDGYTF
.	.	TRBV6-1	TRBJ2-7	TGTGCCAGCAGTGTGGACACCGAGCAGTACTTC	CASSVDTEQYF
.	few	TRBV7-6	TRBJ1-5	TGTGCCAGCAGCTTGGAGGCGGATCAGCCCCAGCATTTT	CASSLEADQPQHF